The T cell receptor (beta chain) under discussion was sequenced for a study of blood T cell repertoires in COVID-19. Study-level information: T cells, B-cell-depleted T cells, or PBMCs supplied cDNA or gDNA.

The CDR3 totals 14 residues. Trimming removed 5 bases from V and 0 bases from J, with 10 bases in between. Germline lookup yields CDR1 LNHDA and CDR2 SQIVND (reference sequence). Assay used: immunoSEQ multiplex PCR; TCRdb lists only in-frame clones, some missing. The sample records 220,000 or so clones, roughly four fifths being singletons. This clone appeared once. The genes are TRBV19 and TRBJ1-2; D remains ambiguous. The receptor comes from a woman aged 40 to 49 with acute COVID-19. The sample taken for sequencing was PBMCs or T cells enriched from blood (not recorded which). The chain's CDR3 is CASSQASSNYGYTF. For the CDR3, the DNA is TGTGCCAGTAGTCAGGCCAGCTCTAACTATGGCTACACCTTC.